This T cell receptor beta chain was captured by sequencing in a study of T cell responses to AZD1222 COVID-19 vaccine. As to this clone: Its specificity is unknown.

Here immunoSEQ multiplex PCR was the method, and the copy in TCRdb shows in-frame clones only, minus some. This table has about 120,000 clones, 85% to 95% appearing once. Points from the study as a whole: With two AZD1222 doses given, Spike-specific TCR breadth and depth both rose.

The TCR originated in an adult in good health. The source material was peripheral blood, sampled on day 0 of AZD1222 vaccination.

CDR3 nucleotide sequence: TGTGCCAGCAGTATGCAGGGGAGCAGGACAGATACGCAGTATTTT. Its translation is CASSMQGSRTDTQYF. The chain combines TRBV2 with TRBJ2-3; D is perhaps TRBD1 (6 bases). The CDR3 runs to 15 residues. Per germline, CDR1 SNHLY and CDR2 FYNNEI. Deletions cut 5 bases from V and 3 bases from J, with 15 bases between.